Each of the 27 T cell receptor beta chains below was sequenced from the same sample in a study of blood T cells in healthy people across ages. With a J-beta primer mix and a sample-barcoded 5' primer, a second PCR ran about 6 to 11 cycles. TCRdb re-called the 5' RACE reads with MiXCR, one entry per CDR3 protein. The data contain about 1,800,000 distinct CDR3 sequences, 28% of them seen just once; the ten biggest clones take up roughly 8%. The sample taken for sequencing was blood. These receptors were collected from a young woman in good health.

This clonotype was counted between two and nine times. The V gene is TRBV11-2, the J gene TRBJ2-1; D remains ambiguous. The CDR3 runs to 12 residues. V was pared by 5 bases and J by 9 bases, with 11 bases between. The V gene's germline CDR1 is SGHAT and CDR2 FQNNGV. CDR3 sequence: CASSGVNREQFF. The CDR3 DNA is TGTGCCAGCAGCGGAGTGAACCGTGAGCAGTTCTTC.

This clonotype was counted between two and nine times. The CDR3 nucleotides are TGTGCCAGCAGAAGAACAGGGGGCAGTTTCACCTTC. Its protein product is CASRRTGGSFTF. The chain couples TRBV6-2 or TRBV6-3 to TRBJ1-2; 9 bases are a match to TRBD1. The CDR3 consists of 12 residues. Germline CDR1 and CDR2: MNHEY and SVGEGT. Trimming cost V 6 bases and J 13 bases; bases outside gene matches: 9.

The chain carries TRBV20-1 and TRBJ1-1; D not certain. The CDR3 has 14 residues. The germline gives CDR1 DFQATT, CDR2 SNEGSKA (reference sequence). Trimming took off 3 bases at V and 4 bases at J, with 15 bases between the two ends. CDR3 bases: TGCAGTGCTAGCGGTTCGGTTCCGAGCACTGAAGCTTTCTTT. It yields the protein CSASGSVPSTEAFF.

V gene TRBV9 combines with J gene TRBJ2-1, with D perhaps assigned TRBD1 or TRBD2 (5 bases each). The CDR3 has 14 amino acids. CDR1 is SGDLS and CDR2 is YYNGEE in the germline V gene. With 0 bases removed from V and 13 bases from J, the gap between germline ends came to 17 bases. Written as DNA, the CDR3 is TGTGCCAGCAGCGTAGAGAGCGGCCCAGGGACCCAGTTCTTC. Its protein is CASSVESGPGTQFF.

In this sample, this clonotype turned up many times. The chain joins TRBV15 to TRBJ2-1, with D unclear. V was pared by 0 bases and J by 9 bases, with 9 bases between. Looked up from germline, CDR1 is LNHNV and CDR2 is YYDKDF (reference sequence). The CDR3 is 13 amino acids. DNA for the CDR3: TGTGCCACCAGCAGAGATGTTACCTTTGAGCAGTTCTTC. It specifies CATSRDVTFEQFF.

There are a few counts of this clonotype. The rearrangement links TRBV7-2 to TRBJ2-1; 11 bases fit TRBD2. From germline, CDR1 is SGHTA and CDR2 FQGNSA. The trim removed 4 bases at V and 2 bases at J, leaving 10 bases unmatched. The CDR3 runs to 18 residues. The CDR3 is CASSSSTSGIGTYNEQFF. In DNA, the CDR3 is TGTGCCAGCAGCTCCTCGACTAGCGGGATAGGGACCTACAATGAGCAGTTCTTC.

This clonotype has only a few counts. This chain joins TRBV4-1 and TRBJ2-5; no reliable D call. V lost 1 base to trimming and J lost 2 bases, with 8 bases between them. The germline CDR1 and CDR2 sequences are MGHRA and YSYEKL. The CDR3 is made up of 14 amino acids. Here the CDR3 DNA reads TGCGCCAGCAGCCAAGGCGACCAGCAAGAGACCCAGTACTTC. Its translation: CASSQGDQQETQYF.

This chain joins TRBV6-5 and TRBJ1-5; a possible D gene is TRBD1 (5 bases). CDR3 length: 12 amino acids. The V and J ends lost 5 bases and 13 bases respectively, with 15 bases between them. Germline V gene lookup returns CDR1 MNHEY and CDR2 SVGAGI. CDR3 coding DNA: TGTGCCAGCAGTGGGGTCGGGACTCCGCAGCATTTT. Encoded protein: CASSGVGTPQHF.

A few counts support this clonotype. A clone one base away is much larger, so this may be a read error. This chain connects TRBV4-2 to TRBJ2-4; 10 nucleotides line up with TRBD1. Germline-derived CDR1 and CDR2 are LGHNA and YNFKEQ. CDR3 length: 14 amino acids. DNA of the CDR3: TGTGCCTGCAGCCCGGGACAGGGGAGAAACATTCAGTACTTC. This sequence encodes CACSPGQGRNIQYF.

The rearrangement links TRBV6-5 to TRBJ1-1, with 8 positions matching TRBD1. Per germline, CDR1 MNHEY and CDR2 SVGAGI. V dropped 2 bases and J dropped 0; count of bases not matched to a gene: 2. This CDR3 is built from 15 residues. CDR3 bases: TGTGCCAGCAGTTACCGACAGGGGTTGAACACTGAAGCTTTCTTT. Its protein is CASSYRQGLNTEAFF.

The chain carries TRBV20-1 and TRBJ1-2; D call uncertain. The germline V gene encodes CDR1 DFQATT and CDR2 SNEGSKA (reference sequence). Trimming left V 0 bases short and J 6 bases short, with 14 bases between. CDR3 length: 14 residues. The DNA for the CDR3 is TGCAGTGCTAGAGATCCCAGTCGCGAGGATGGCTACACCTTC. This gives the protein CSARDPSREDGYTF.

There are a few counts of this clonotype. The chain employs TRBV7-9 and TRBJ2-1; 13 bases fit TRBD2. With 3 bases clipped from V and 4 bases from J, the junction kept 3 bases outside the gene matches. Germline CDR1 is SEHNR and CDR2 is FQNEAQ (reference sequence). This CDR3 is built from 16 residues. In nucleotides, the CDR3 is TGTGCCAGCAGCTTTGGGACTAGCGGGAATTACAATGAGCAGTTCTTC. This encodes CASSFGTSGNYNEQFF.

This clonotype was seen a few times. The CDR3 sequence: CASSYSRGGQLETQYF. The CDR3 DNA is TGTGCCAGCAGTTACTCGAGGGGCGGGCAATTGGAGACCCAGTACTTC. This chain links TRBV6-5 with TRBJ2-5; D could derive from TRBD1 or TRBD2 (5 bases each). V was cut by 0 bases and J by 5 bases, with 16 bases left in between. The germline V gene encodes CDR1 MNHEY and CDR2 SVGAGI. The CDR3 is 16 residues long.

The chain employs TRBV4-1 and TRBJ2-1, with 11 positions matching TRBD2. CDR1 and CDR2 from the germline V gene are MGHRA and YSYEKL. The V and J ends lost 2 bases and 4 bases, in that order; junction bases with no gene match: 7. The length of the CDR3 is 17 residues. DNA for the CDR3: TGCGCCAGCAGCCAATTCCCACTAGCGGGGGCTTACAATGAGCAGTTCTTC. Translation: CASSQFPLAGAYNEQFF.

The rearrangement links TRBV28 to TRBJ1-4; D remains unclear. CDR1 is MDHEN and CDR2 is SYDVKM in the germline V gene. The CDR3 spans 14 residues. V lost 1 base to trimming and J lost 7 bases, with 10 bases between them. CDR3 nucleotides: TGTGCCAGCAGTTTATCAGGACGAGGTGAAAAACTGTTTTTT. Its translation is CASSLSGRGEKLFF.

The chain couples TRBV19 to TRBJ2-3; D gene uncertain. V lost 2 bases to trimming and J lost 2 bases, with 17 bases between them. Germline values: CDR1 LNHDA, CDR2 SQIVND (reference sequence). This CDR3 has 17 residues. The CDR3 is CASSIISPGRTTDTQYF. CDR3 nucleotides: TGTGCCAGTAGTATAATCTCACCTGGACGGACCACAGATACGCAGTATTTT.

The chain couples TRBV20-1 to TRBJ1-5; D may be TRBD1 (6 bases). Between the trimmed V and J ends, which lost 3 bases and 9 bases, there was a span of 9 bases. The CDR3 loop spans 11 amino acids. The germline V gene has CDR1 DFQATT and CDR2 SNEGSKA (reference sequence). CDR3 sequence reads: CSARGAGPQHF. CDR3 DNA: TGCAGTGCTAGGGGGGCTGGGCCCCAGCATTTT.

Note on this clonotype: The germline gene is not matched at one end of the junction; a read error may be the cause. The chain is built from TRBV29-1 and TRBJ2-2, with D possibly being TRBD2 (5 bases). The V gene's germline CDR1 is SQVTM and CDR2 ANQGSEA. This CDR3 is built from 11 residues. The CDR3 reads CSVEDAGERFF. The DNA of the CDR3 is TGCAGCGTTGAAGATGCCGGGGAGCGGTTTTTT.

This clonotype was observed a handful of times. The J gene is TRBJ2-5, the V gene TRBV24-1, with D perhaps matching TRBD2 (5 bases). This CDR3 is 16 amino acids long. Trimming removed 4 bases from V and 5 bases from J, with 19 bases in between. The germline gives CDR1 KGHDR, CDR2 SFDVKD. The CDR3 sequence is CATSDPGRGALETQYF. CDR3 bases: TGTGCCACCAGTGACCCCGGACGGGGAGCTCTGGAGACCCAGTACTTC.

This sequence joins TRBV20-1 and TRBJ1-4, with D maybe TRBD1 (6 bases). V was trimmed by 6 bases and J by 3 bases, leaving 17 bases between them. The germline V gene encodes CDR1 DFQATT and CDR2 SNEGSKA (reference sequence). The CDR3 loop spans 15 amino acids. The CDR3 sequence: CSAWTDGSSNEKLFF. The CDR3 DNA reads TGCAGTGCCTGGACAGATGGGAGTTCTAATGAAAAACTGTTTTTT.

A remark on this clonotype: This clone may be a read error of a much larger clone one base away. V gene TRBV5-1 combines with J gene TRBJ2-3; D is perhaps TRBD2 (6 bases). This CDR3 comprises 14 residues. CDR1 is SGHRS, CDR2 YFSETQ, per germline. The CDR3 sequence: CACSGGVRGDTQYF. The CDR3 DNA sequence: TGCGCCTGCAGCGGAGGGGTACGGGGAGATACGCAGTATTTT.

This clonotype was found a few times. Just one base apart from a much larger clone, this may be a read error. V usage is TRBV4-1 and J usage is TRBJ2-6, with D uncertain. Germline values: CDR1 MGHRA, CDR2 YSYEKL. CDR3 length: 16 residues. Trimming stripped 5 bases from V and 1 base from J, with 12 bases between. CDR3 nucleotides: TGCGCCAGCAGCAGTCGTCTTAGTTCTGGGGCCAACGTCCTGACTTTC. Encoded protein: CASSSRLSSGANVLTF.

This clonotype was counted only a few times. The gene calls are TRBV12-3 or TRBV12-4 and TRBJ2-1, with TRBD1 matching 7 bases. Unmatched junction bases numbered 4, after V lost 6 bases and J lost 8 bases. The CDR3 length is 12 residues. The CDR3 here is CASRRQGYEQFF. CDR3 in DNA: TGTGCCAGCAGGAGACAGGGCTATGAGCAGTTCTTC.

This clonotype has just one count. V and J are TRBV29-1 and TRBJ2-3, with D tentatively TRBD1 or TRBD2 (6 bases each). This CDR3 contains 14 residues. V was cut by 6 bases and J by 4 bases, with 17 bases left in between. CDR1 and CDR2 (germline): SQVTM, ANQGSEA. The CDR3 loop reads CSVRTAAGADTQYF. CDR3 sequence (DNA): TGCAGCGTCCGGACAGCAGCGGGCGCAGATACGCAGTATTTT.

In DNA form, the CDR3 reads TGTGCCAGCAGTGAATGGACAGGAGGCTCCTACGAGCAGTACTTC. This translates into CASSEWTGGSYEQYF. V gene TRBV6-1 combines with J gene TRBJ2-7, with TRBD1 matching over 7 bases. J lost 0 bases, V lost 2 bases, and 4 bases had no gene match. This CDR3 is built from 15 residues. Germline CDR1 reads MNHNS; CDR2 reads SASEGT.

This clonotype came up a few times. This chain links TRBV11-2 with TRBJ1-2; perhaps TRBD1 as D (5 bases). V dropped 0 bases and J dropped 8 bases, with 13 bases sitting between them. CDR1 SGHAT and CDR2 FQNNGV come from the germline V gene. This CDR3 has 14 residues. The CDR3 sequence: CASSLELTVVGYTF. The CDR3 nucleotides read TGTGCCAGCAGCTTAGAGTTGACAGTCGTAGGCTACACCTTC. Full variable domain (outside the CDR3, taken from reference TRBV11-2 and TRBJ1-2): EAGVAQSPRYKIIEKRQSVAFWCNPISGHATLYWYQQILGQGPKLLIQFQNNGVVDDSQLPKDRFSAERLKGVDSTLKIQPAKLEDSAVYLCASSLELTVVGYTFGSGTRLTVV.

This clonotype has a handful of counts. V usage is TRBV7-2 and J usage is TRBJ2-5; TRBD1 is a possible D gene (6 bases). The V gene lost 4 bases and the J gene lost 1 base, with 10 bases spanning the gap. The CDR3 runs 14 residues. CDR1 is SGHTA, CDR2 FQGNSA, per germline. The CDR3 nucleotides read TGTGCCAGCAGCTCGACAGGCTCCCAAGAGACCCAGTACTTC. It encodes CASSSTGSQETQYF.